The T cell receptor (beta chain) described here comes from a study of radiotherapy plus CTLA-4 blockade in lung cancer. Study summary: Objective responses emerged in under 20% of patients, and roughly 30% attained disease control.

General study results and limits: The best predictor of response was reported to be early blood T cell clone dynamics, with interferon-beta. Among blood TCR repertoires after radiotherapy plus ipilimumab, tumor-derived clones expanded.

Assay used: immunoSEQ multiplex PCR; TCRdb lists only in-frame clones, some missing. Among tens of thousands of clones listed, around 80% were seen once. The germline CDR1 and CDR2 sequences are MGHDK and SYGVNS. With V trimmed by 3 bases and J by 3 bases, 8 bases remained unmatched. CDR3 size: 15 residues. This clone was observed a single time. Its antigen is currently unknown. CTLA-4 blockade with ipilimumab, together with focal radiation, was given to patients with chemo-refractory metastatic non-small-cell lung cancer. The sequenced sample was peripheral blood, obtained from a patient treated with radiotherapy plus ipilimumab. The gene calls are TRBV25-1 and TRBJ2-7; TRBD1 matches at 7 bases. The receptor was isolated from a human donor with non-small cell lung cancer who had stable disease on radiotherapy plus ipilimumab. The CDR3 loop reads CASSESAGGIYEQYF. The CDR3 bases are TGTGCCAGCAGTGAGTCCGCAGGGGGAATCTACGAGCAGTACTTC.